This T cell receptor beta chain was captured by sequencing in a study of OX40 agonist ivuxolimab in advanced cancers. About the study: Every 2 weeks, patients received ivuxolimab intravenously, dosed at 0.01 to 10 mg/kg. A diagnosis of hepatocellular carcinoma, melanoma, renal cell or head and neck cancer was present in dose-escalation patients. Study-wide findings and caveats: Doses of 0.1 to 3.0 mg/kg were accompanied by clonal expansion of CD4+ and CD8+ blood T cells by week 6.

Sequenced by immunoSEQ multiplex PCR; TCRdb stores in-frame clones only, minus some. The data show approximately 100,000 clones, 70% to 85% seen once. Autoimmune disease history or systemic immunosuppression led to patients being barred. As to this clone: Its antigen is not known.

This sequence originates from an adult with an advanced solid tumor such as melanoma, head and neck, liver or kidney cancer. Sequencing was performed on CD4+ or CD8+ T cells sorted from blood, taken in a trial of the OX40 agonist ivuxolimab.

The CDR3 loop is CASSSSGQNTDTQYF. The DNA of the CDR3 is TGTGCCAGCAGCTCGTCGGGACAAAACACAGATACGCAGTATTTT. The chain uses TRBV11-2 and TRBJ2-3; maybe TRBD1 (6 bases). Germline V lookup: CDR1 SGHAT, CDR2 FQNNGV. The CDR3 runs to 15 residues. Trimming pared 4 bases from V and 2 bases from J, leaving 13 bases between. Variable domain in full (rest from reference TRBV11-2 and TRBJ2-3): EAGVAQSPRYKIIEKRQSVAFWCNPISGHATLYWYQQILGQGPKLLIQFQNNGVVDDSQLPKDRFSAERLKGVDSTLKIQPAKLEDSAVYLCASSSSGQNTDTQYFGPGTRLTVL.